The clone carrying this T cell receptor (beta chain) was detected only once. The table came from immunoSEQ multiplex PCR; TCRdb's copy has only in-frame clones and leaves some out. The sample holds about 3,000 clones; 50% to 65% are singletons and the top ten take about a sixth. Per the germline V gene, CDR1 is KGHSH and CDR2 is LQKENI. Trimming removed 3 bases at V and 6 bases at J, with 9 bases between. The CDR3 spans 13 residues. The source of the sample is a study of coeliac disease. The receptor was derived from a woman in her 50s without celiac disease. The chain recombines TRBV18 with TRBJ1-5; no clear D gene. Material for sequencing was lymphocytes from the gut lamina propria. The CDR3 coding sequence is TGTGCCAGCTCACCTGGACTCACTCAGCCCCAGCATTTT. Amino acids: CASSPGLTQPQHF.